This TCR beta chain comes out of a study of blood T cell repertoires in COVID-19. Study background: From T cells, B-cell-depleted T cells, or PBMCs came the material, which was cDNA or gDNA.

CDR1 and CDR2 (germline): SGHRS, YFSETQ. The ends were cut back, 7 bases at V and 1 base at J, with 8 bases in the middle. There are 12 residues in the CDR3. As originally analysed: By means of reference gene primer amplification, nucleated cell counts were estimated. The table came from immunoSEQ multiplex PCR; TCRdb's copy has only in-frame clones and leaves some out. V and J calls and clone size are given by that table; D and trimming were obtained from the DNA. The data show fewer than 250,000 clones, approximately 79% seen once. The sequenced sample consisted of peripheral blood. V gene TRBV5-1 combines with J gene TRBJ1-2, with D perhaps TRBD1 (5 bases). This sequence was found in a woman aged 45-60 years with acute or convalescent COVID-19. The CDR3 loop is CASRGVNYGYTF. The CDR3 DNA is TGCGCCAGCCGGGGGGTTAACTATGGCTACACCTTC.